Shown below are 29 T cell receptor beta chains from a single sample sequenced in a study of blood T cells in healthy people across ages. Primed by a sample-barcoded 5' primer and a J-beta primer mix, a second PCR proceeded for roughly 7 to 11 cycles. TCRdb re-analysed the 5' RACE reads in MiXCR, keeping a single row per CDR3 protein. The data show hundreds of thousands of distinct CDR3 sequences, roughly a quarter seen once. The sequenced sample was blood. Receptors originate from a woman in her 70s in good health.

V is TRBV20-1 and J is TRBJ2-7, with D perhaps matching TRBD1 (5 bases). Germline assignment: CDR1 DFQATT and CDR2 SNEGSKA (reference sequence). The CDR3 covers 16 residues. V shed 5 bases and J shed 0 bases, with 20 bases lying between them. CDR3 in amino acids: CSARNSGTGPSYEQYF. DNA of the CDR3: TGCAGTGCTCGAAATTCAGGAACAGGCCCCTCCTACGAGCAGTACTTC.

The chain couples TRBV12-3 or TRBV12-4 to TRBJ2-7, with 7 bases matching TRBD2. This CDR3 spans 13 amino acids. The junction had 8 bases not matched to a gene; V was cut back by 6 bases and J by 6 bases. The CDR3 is CASSPGLVAEQYF. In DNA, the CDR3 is TGTGCCAGCAGCCCTGGACTAGTAGCCGAGCAGTACTTC.

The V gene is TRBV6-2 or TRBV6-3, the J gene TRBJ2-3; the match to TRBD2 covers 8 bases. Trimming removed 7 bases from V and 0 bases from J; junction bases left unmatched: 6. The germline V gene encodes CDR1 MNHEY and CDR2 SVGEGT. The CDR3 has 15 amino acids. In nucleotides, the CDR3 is TGTGCCAGCAAACGACTAGCGTCTAGCACAGATACGCAGTATTTT. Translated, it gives CASKRLASSTDTQYF.

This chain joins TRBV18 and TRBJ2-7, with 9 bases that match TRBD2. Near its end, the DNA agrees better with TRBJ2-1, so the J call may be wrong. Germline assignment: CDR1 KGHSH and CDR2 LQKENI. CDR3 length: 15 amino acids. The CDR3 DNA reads TGTGCCAGCTCACGACGGACTAGCGAGTACAATGAGCAGTTCTTC. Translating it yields CASSRRTSEYNEQFF.

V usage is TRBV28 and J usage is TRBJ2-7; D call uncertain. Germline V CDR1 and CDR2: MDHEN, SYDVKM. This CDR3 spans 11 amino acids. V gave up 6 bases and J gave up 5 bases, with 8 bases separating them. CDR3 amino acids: CASSLANEQYF. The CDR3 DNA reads TGTGCCAGCAGCCTCGCGAACGAGCAGTACTTC.

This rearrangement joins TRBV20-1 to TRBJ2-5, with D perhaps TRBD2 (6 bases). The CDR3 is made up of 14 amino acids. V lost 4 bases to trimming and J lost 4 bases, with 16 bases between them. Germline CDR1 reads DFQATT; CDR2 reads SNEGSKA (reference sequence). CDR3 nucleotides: TGCAGTGCTACAACGGGACTTTCCCTAGAGACCCAGTACTTC. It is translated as CSATTGLSLETQYF.

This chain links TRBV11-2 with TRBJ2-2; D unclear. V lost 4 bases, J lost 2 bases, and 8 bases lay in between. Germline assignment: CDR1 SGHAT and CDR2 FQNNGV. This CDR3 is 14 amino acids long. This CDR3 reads CASSSNRNTGELFF. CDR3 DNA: TGTGCCAGCAGCTCAAACAGAAACACCGGGGAGCTGTTTTTT.

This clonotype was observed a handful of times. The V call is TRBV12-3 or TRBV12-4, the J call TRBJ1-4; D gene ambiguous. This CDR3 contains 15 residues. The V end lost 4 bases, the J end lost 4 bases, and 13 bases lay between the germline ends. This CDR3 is CASSSQQRVNEKLFF. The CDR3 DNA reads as TGTGCCAGCAGTTCCCAGCAGAGGGTTAATGAAAAACTGTTTTTT.

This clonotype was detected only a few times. CDR3: CSARLTGLETQYF. In DNA form, the CDR3 reads TGCAGTGCTAGACTGACAGGTTTAGAGACCCAGTACTTC. This chain connects TRBV20-1 to TRBJ2-5; D might be TRBD1 (6 bases). Looked up from germline, CDR1 is DFQATT and CDR2 is SNEGSKA (reference sequence). The CDR3 spans 13 residues. Trimming shortened V by 2 bases and J by 4 bases, and 11 bases separated the two germline ends.

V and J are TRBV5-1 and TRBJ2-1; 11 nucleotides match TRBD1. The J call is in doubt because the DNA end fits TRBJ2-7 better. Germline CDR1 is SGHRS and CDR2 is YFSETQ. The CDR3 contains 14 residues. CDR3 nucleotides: TGCGCCAGCAGCACCCTGGGACAGGGGGACGAGCAGTACTTC. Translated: CASSTLGQGDEQYF.

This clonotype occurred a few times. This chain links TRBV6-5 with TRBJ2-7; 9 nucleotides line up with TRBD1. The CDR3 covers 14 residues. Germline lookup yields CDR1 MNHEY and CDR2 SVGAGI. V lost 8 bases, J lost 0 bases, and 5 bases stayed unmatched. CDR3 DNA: TGTGCCAGCCGCCGGGACAGGGACTCCTACGAGCAGTACTTC. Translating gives CASRRDRDSYEQYF.

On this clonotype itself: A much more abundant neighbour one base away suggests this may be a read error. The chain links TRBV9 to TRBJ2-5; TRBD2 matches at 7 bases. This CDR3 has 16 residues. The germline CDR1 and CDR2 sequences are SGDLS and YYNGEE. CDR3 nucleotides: TGTGCCAGCAGCGTAGGTCCCCTAGCGGCTCAAGAGACCCGGTACTTC. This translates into CASSVGPLAAQETRYF.

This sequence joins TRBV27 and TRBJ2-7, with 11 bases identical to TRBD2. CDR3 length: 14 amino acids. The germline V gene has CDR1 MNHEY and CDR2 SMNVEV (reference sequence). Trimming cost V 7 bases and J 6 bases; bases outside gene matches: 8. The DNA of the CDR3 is TGTGCCAGCAAAGGCTTAGCGGGAGGGCGCGAGCAGTACTTC. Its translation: CASKGLAGGREQYF.

CDR3 nucleotide sequence: TGTGCCAGCAGTCCAATGAGAGGGACAGGGGGCAAAGTTGGGACCTACGAGCAGTACTTC. It yields the protein CASSPMRGTGGKVGTYEQYF. The rearrangement joins TRBV28 to TRBJ2-7; 12 nucleotides align to TRBD1. V lost 5 bases, J lost 2 bases, and 19 bases stayed unmatched. Germline assignment: CDR1 MDHEN and CDR2 SYDVKM. This CDR3 has 20 residues.

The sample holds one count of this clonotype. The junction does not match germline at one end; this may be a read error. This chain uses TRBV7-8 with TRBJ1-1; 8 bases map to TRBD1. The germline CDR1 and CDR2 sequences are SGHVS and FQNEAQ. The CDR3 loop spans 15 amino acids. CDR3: CASSARQGSNTEALF. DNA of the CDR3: TGTGCCAGCAGCGCCCGACAGGGGTCGAACACTGAAGCTCTCTTT.

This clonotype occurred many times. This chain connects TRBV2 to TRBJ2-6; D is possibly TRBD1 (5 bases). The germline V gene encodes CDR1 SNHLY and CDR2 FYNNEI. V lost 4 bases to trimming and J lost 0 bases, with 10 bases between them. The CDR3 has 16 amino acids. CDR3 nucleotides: TGTGCCAGCAGTGGTCCCGACAGCTCTGGGGCCAACGTCCTGACTTTC. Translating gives CASSGPDSSGANVLTF.

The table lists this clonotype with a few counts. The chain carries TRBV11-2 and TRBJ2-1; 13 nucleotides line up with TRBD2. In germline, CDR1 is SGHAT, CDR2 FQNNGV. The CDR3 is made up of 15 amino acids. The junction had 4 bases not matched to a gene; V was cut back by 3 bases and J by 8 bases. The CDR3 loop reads CASSLTSGRIDEQFF. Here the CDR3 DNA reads TGTGCCAGCAGCTTGACTAGCGGGAGGATCGATGAGCAGTTCTTC.

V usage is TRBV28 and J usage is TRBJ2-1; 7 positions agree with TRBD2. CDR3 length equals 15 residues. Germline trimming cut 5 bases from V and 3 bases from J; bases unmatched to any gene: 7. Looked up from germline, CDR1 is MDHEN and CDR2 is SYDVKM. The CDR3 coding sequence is TGTGCCAGCAGTCCGCCCGGACTAGACTACAATGAGCAGTTCTTC. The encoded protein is CASSPPGLDYNEQFF. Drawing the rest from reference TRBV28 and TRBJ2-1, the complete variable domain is DVKVTQSSRYLVKRTGEKVFLECVQDMDHENMFWYRQDPGLGLRLIYFSYDVKMKEKGDIPEGYSVSREKKERFSLILESASTNQTSMYLCASSPPGLDYNEQFFGPGTRLTVL.

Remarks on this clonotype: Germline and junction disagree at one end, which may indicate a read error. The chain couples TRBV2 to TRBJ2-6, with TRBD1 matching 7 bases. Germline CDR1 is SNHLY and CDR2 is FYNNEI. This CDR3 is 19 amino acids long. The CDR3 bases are TGTGCCAGCAGTGAAACAGACAGGGCTCCAATCTCTGGGACCAACGTCCTGACTTTC. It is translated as CASSETDRAPISGTNVLTF.

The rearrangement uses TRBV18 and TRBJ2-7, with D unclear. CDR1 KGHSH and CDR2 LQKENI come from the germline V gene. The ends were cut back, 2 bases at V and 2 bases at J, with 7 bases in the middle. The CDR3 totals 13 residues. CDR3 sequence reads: CASSPTETYEQYF. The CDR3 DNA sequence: TGTGCCAGCTCACCAACAGAAACCTACGAGCAGTACTTC.

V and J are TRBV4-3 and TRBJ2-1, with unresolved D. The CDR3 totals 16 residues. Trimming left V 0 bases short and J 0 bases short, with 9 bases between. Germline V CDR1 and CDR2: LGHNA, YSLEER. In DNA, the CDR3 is TGCGCCAGCAGCCAAGATTTCGGATACTCCTACAATGAGCAGTTCTTC. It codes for CASSQDFGYSYNEQFF.

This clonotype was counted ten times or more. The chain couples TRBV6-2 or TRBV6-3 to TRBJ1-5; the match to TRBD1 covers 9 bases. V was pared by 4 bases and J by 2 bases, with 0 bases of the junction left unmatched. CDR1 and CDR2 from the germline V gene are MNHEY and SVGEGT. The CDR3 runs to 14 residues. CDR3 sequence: CASSWTGGNQPQHF. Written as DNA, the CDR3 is TGTGCCAGCAGTTGGACAGGGGGCAATCAGCCCCAGCATTTT.

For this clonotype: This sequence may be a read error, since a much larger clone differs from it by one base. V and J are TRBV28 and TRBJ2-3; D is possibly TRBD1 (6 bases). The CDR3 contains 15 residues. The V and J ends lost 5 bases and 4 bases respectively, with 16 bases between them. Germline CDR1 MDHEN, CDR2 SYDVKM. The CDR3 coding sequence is TGTGCCAGCAGTCCACACAGGGAACCCTCAGATACGCAGTATTTT. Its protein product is CASSPHREPSDTQYF.

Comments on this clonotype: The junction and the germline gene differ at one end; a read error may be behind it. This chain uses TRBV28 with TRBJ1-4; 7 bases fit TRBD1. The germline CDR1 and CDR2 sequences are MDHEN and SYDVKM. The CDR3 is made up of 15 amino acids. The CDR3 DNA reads TGTGCCAGCAGTTTTGGGGACAGATCTAATGAAAGACTGTTTTTT. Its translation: CASSFGDRSNERLFF.

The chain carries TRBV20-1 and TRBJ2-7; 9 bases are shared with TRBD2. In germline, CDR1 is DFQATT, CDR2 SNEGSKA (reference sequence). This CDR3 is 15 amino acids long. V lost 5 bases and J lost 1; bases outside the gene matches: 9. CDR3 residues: CSAQLSGRNSYEQYF. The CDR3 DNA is TGCAGTGCTCAGCTTAGCGGGAGAAATTCCTACGAGCAGTACTTC.

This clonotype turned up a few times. As DNA, the CDR3 is TGTGCCAGCAGCGTAGCTTCCGGCAGGGGGGTAACTGGAAACACCATATATTTT. It yields the protein CASSVASGRGVTGNTIYF. The gene calls are TRBV9 and TRBJ1-3, with 7 bases that match TRBD1. The germline V gene encodes CDR1 SGDLS and CDR2 YYNGEE. The CDR3 is made up of 18 amino acids. V gave up 0 bases and J gave up 2 bases; unmatched junction bases: 11.

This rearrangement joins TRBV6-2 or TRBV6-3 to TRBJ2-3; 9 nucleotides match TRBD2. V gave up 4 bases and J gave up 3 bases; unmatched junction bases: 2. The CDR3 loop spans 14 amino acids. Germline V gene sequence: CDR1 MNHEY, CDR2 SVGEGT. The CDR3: CASSSSGVTDTQYF. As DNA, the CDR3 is TGTGCCAGCAGTTCTAGCGGGGTGACAGATACGCAGTATTTT.

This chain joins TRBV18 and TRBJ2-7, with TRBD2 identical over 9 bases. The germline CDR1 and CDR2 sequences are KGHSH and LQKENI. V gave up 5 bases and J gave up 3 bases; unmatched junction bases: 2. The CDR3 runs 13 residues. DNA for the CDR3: TGTGCCAGCTCAGAGACTAGCGGCTACGAGCAGTACTTC. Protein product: CASSETSGYEQYF.

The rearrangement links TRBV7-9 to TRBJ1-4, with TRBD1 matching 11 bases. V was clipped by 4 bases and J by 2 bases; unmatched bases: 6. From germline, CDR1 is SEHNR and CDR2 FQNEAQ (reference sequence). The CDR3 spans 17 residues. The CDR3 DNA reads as TGTGCCAGCAGCTCCCGGGACAGGGGGTCCACTAATGAAAAACTGTTTTTT. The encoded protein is CASSSRDRGSTNEKLFF.